A selection of T cell receptor beta chains follows, all from one sample in a study of cytomegalovirus exposure and HLA in healthy donors. TCRdb's copy holds only in-frame clones and misses some; the assay was immunoSEQ multiplex PCR. The sample contains some 64,000 clones, 97% of which appear only once. Sequencing input: PBMCs. The receptors originated from a woman between 18 and 29 years old in good health and CMV-seropositive. Both conserved end residues are part of each CDR3. A D gene is named only where the DNA matches it firmly. Where a row states a size, it is once, few, many or the class of an expanded clone; other rows omit it.

CDR3	DNA	D	V	J	size
CASRITGGAGELFF	TGTGCCAGCAGGATTACAGGTGGCGCCGGGGAGCTGTTTTTT	.	TRBV2	TRBJ2-2	once
CASSFWTGSTEAFF	TGTGCCAGCAGTTTTTGGACAGGGAGCACTGAAGCTTTCTTT	TRBD1	TRBV28	TRBJ1-1	.
CASSKDKNYGYTF	TGTGCCAGCAGCAAAGACAAAAACTATGGCTACACCTTC	.	TRBV21-1	TRBJ1-2	.
CASSLAPRVYEQYF	TGTGCCAGCAGCTTAGCGCCCAGGGTTTACGAGCAGTACTTC	.	TRBV7-9	TRBJ2-7	.
CASSLVSGGYNEQFF	TGCGCCAGCAGCTTGGTGTCAGGGGGCTACAATGAGCAGTTCTTC	TRBD1	TRBV5-1	TRBJ2-1	.
CTSSRTRDRGVDTQYF	TGCACCAGCAGCCGGACCCGGGACAGGGGGGTGGATACGCAGTATTTT	.	TRBV1	TRBJ2-3	.
CASSSQGSSYTF	TGTGCCAGCAGCTCCCAGGGGTCCAGCTACACCTTC	.	TRBV7-9	TRBJ1-2	.
CASSSSRLADSSYEQYF	TGCGCCAGCAGCTCTTCAAGACTAGCGGACAGCTCCTACGAGCAGTACTTC	TRBD2	TRBV5-1	TRBJ2-7	.
CASSVDYSNQPQHF	TGTGCCAGCAGCGTAGACTATAGCAATCAGCCCCAGCATTTT	.	TRBV9	TRBJ1-5	.
CASSQEGSEAGGVKTQYF	TGCGCCAGCAGCCAAGAAGGTAGTGAGGCAGGGGGCGTAAAGACCCAGTACTTC	TRBD1	TRBV4-1	TRBJ2-5	.
CASSHTEETQYF	TGTGCCAGCAGCCACACAGAAGAGACCCAGTACTTC	.	TRBV11-2	TRBJ2-5	.
CASSQPLGGGIEKLFF	TGTGCCAGCAGCCAGCCGTTAGGGGGAGGGATTGAAAAACTGTTTTTT	.	TRBV7-6	TRBJ1-4	.
CASSRESGANVLTF	TGTGCCAGCAGCCGGGAGTCTGGGGCCAACGTCCTGACTTTC	.	TRBV9	TRBJ2-6	.
CATSRDSANQQFF	TGTGCCACCAGCAGGGACTCCGCCAACCAGCAGTTCTTC	.	TRBV15	TRBJ2-1	.
CAWTNGRGNNEQFF	TGTGCCTGGACTAACGGGAGAGGCAACAATGAGCAGTTCTTC	.	TRBV30	TRBJ2-1	.
CASSYGQGKLFF	TGTGCCAGCAGTTACGGGCAGGGGAAACTGTTTTTT	.	TRBV6-5	TRBJ1-4	.
CASSEISAGELFF	TGCGCCAGCAGTGAGATTAGCGCCGGGGAGCTGTTTTTT	.	TRBV10-2	TRBJ2-2	once
CASSQLQGEETQYF	TGCGCCAGCAGCCAGTTACAGGGAGAAGAGACCCAGTACTTC	.	TRBV4-1	TRBJ2-5	.
CAISDIAAPYEQYF	TGTGCCATCAGTGACATAGCGGCCCCTTACGAGCAGTACTTC	.	TRBV10-3	TRBJ2-7	.
CASSSPLTGNYEQYF	TGTGCCAGCAGCTCACCCCTGACAGGGAACTACGAGCAGTACTTC	TRBD1	TRBV7-9	TRBJ2-7	.
CAISGAGQATETQYF	TGTGCCATATCGGGTGCGGGGCAGGCCACGGAGACCCAGTACTTC	.	TRBV28	TRBJ2-5	.
CASSSLTSGAYEQYF	TGTGCCAGCAGCTCTTTGACTAGCGGAGCCTACGAGCAGTACTTC	TRBD2	TRBV5-4	TRBJ2-7	.
CASSSGDEQYF	TGTGCCAGCAGTTCAGGGGACGAGCAGTACTTC	.	TRBV27	TRBJ2-7	.
CASSNPGGRTREQYF	TGTGCCAGCAGCAACCCTGGAGGGAGAACTCGCGAGCAGTACTTC	.	TRBV5-4	TRBJ2-7	.
CASQVLGTINEQFF	TGTGCCAGCCAAGTCCTCGGGACTATCAATGAGCAGTTCTTC	TRBD2	TRBV6-5	TRBJ2-1	.
CASSVQGAASEAFF	TGTGCCAGCAGCGTACAGGGAGCGGCCTCGGAAGCTTTCTTT	.	TRBV2	TRBJ1-1	.
CASSLGRTYSSYNEQFF	TGTGCCAGCAGCTTAGGACGGACTTACAGCTCCTACAATGAGCAGTTCTTC	.	TRBV11-2	TRBJ2-1	.
CAISEGGTSGRFAYEQYF	TGTGCCATCAGTGAGGGGGGCACTAGCGGGAGGTTCGCCTACGAGCAGTACTTC	TRBD2	TRBV10-3	TRBJ2-7	.
CASSLDRGNQPQHF	TGTGCCAGCAGCTTAGATAGGGGGAATCAGCCCCAGCATTTT	.	TRBV7-9	TRBJ1-5	.
CASSVTGTGGITGANVLTF	TGCGCCAGCAGCGTTACCGGGACAGGGGGTATCACTGGGGCCAACGTCCTGACTTTC	TRBD1	TRBV5-1	TRBJ2-6	.
CASSQAAGGSYEQYF	TGTGCCAGCAGCCAGGCCGCGGGAGGTAGTTACGAGCAGTACTTC	TRBD2	TRBV11-2	TRBJ2-7	.
CAWSFTPGQGPGELFF	TGTGCCTGGAGCTTTACACCCGGACAGGGGCCCGGGGAGCTGTTTTTT	TRBD1	TRBV30	TRBJ2-2	.
CASSQRFSEQYF	TGCGCCAGCAGCCAAAGATTTAGCGAGCAGTACTTC	.	TRBV4-1	TRBJ2-7	.
CASRNGSQPQHF	TGTGCCAGCAGAAACGGGTCACAGCCCCAGCATTTT	.	TRBV6-5	TRBJ1-5	.
CASSFNRGNEKLFF	TGTGCCAGCAGTTTTAACAGGGGGAATGAAAAACTGTTTTTT	TRBD1	TRBV28	TRBJ1-4	.
CASRSREEFYEQFF	TGTGCCAGCAGAAGCAGGGAAGAGTTCTATGAGCAGTTCTTC	.	TRBV28	TRBJ2-1	once
CASSNRDRGQWELFF	TGTGCCAGCTCGAACCGGGACAGGGGGCAATGGGAGCTGTTTTTT	TRBD1	TRBV18	TRBJ2-2	.
CASSSQGTGELFF	TGTGCCAGCAGTTCACAGGGGACCGGGGAGCTGTTTTTT	TRBD1	TRBV27	TRBJ2-2	.